What follows are 9 T cell receptor beta chains derived from one specimen sequenced in a study of patients and donors after allogeneic stem cell transplantation. TCRdb independently ran MiXCR on the RT-PCR reads; one entry per CDR3 protein. The sample contains 25,000 to 30,000 distinct CDR3 sequences, 7.5% to 9% of which appear only once. Sequenced material: blood, either unsorted or a sorted T cell fraction (not recorded which). The receptor set was obtained from a human donor who was either an allogeneic HSCT recipient or a stem cell or donor lymphocyte infusion donor (not recorded which). It is not recorded whose cells these are; they may come from a transplant donor.

This clonotype was seen ten or more times. This chain links TRBV19 with TRBJ2-1; 10 nucleotides align to TRBD2. Trimming removed 4 bases from V and 7 bases from J; junction bases left unmatched: 10. The CDR3 runs to 16 residues. The germline V gene encodes CDR1 LNHDA and CDR2 SQIVND (reference sequence). CDR3: CASSTTGTSAGNEQFF. The CDR3 region has the DNA TGTGCCAGTAGTACTACCGGGACTAGCGCGGGTAATGAGCAGTTCTTC.

In its sample, this clonotype is medium-sized. The chain combines TRBV13 with TRBJ2-7; TRBD2 is a possible D gene (5 bases). The germline gives CDR1 PRHDT, CDR2 FYEKMQ (reference sequence). Trimming cost V 5 bases and J 1 base, with 15 bases left between them. This CDR3 region has 15 residues. In DNA form, the CDR3 reads TGTGCCAGCAGCCCAATCGGTGCGGGTTCCTACGAGCAGTACTTC. Protein product: CASSPIGAGSYEQYF.

This clonotype was seen a handful of times. V and J are TRBV9 and TRBJ2-1; D is perhaps TRBD2 (7 bases). The germline V gene has CDR1 SGDLS and CDR2 YYNGEE. The V and J ends lost 4 bases and 2 bases respectively, with 25 bases between them. This CDR3 contains 19 residues. DNA of the CDR3: TGTGCCAGCAGCCGTGGGGGGGGGCGCACCAAACAGACCTACAATGAGCAGTTCTTC. It specifies CASSRGGGRTKQTYNEQFF.

By sample fraction, this clonotype is medium-sized (0.01 to 0.1%). The genes are TRBV25-1 and TRBJ1-1, with D tentatively TRBD1 (5 bases). Germline V CDR1 and CDR2: MGHDK, SYGVNS. The CDR3 has 13 amino acids. Between the trimmed V and J ends, which lost 5 bases and 8 bases, there was a span of 15 bases. This CDR3 is CASSFTRGVEAFF. The CDR3 DNA reads as TGTGCCAGCAGTTTTACCCGGGGGGTCGAAGCTTTCTTT.

The table lists this clonotype with many counts. This rearrangement joins TRBV20-1 to TRBJ1-5, with TRBD1 identical over 7 bases. The junction had 2 bases not matched to a gene; V was cut back by 3 bases and J by 3 bases. The CDR3 totals 13 residues. The germline V gene has CDR1 DFQATT and CDR2 SNEGSKA (reference sequence). The CDR3: CSARGQLNQPQHF. CDR3 coding DNA: TGCAGTGCTAGGGGACAGCTCAATCAGCCCCAGCATTTT.

This chain uses TRBV29-1 with TRBJ1-1; no clear D gene. The CDR3 runs 14 residues. Trimming took off 4 bases at V and 2 bases at J, with 14 bases between the two ends. The germline V gene has CDR1 SQVTM and CDR2 ANQGSEA. CDR3 in amino acids: CSVALLAANTEAFF. The CDR3 DNA reads as TGCAGCGTTGCCCTCCTGGCAGCTAACACTGAAGCTTTCTTT.

A word on this clonotype: A much larger clonotype is one base distant, so this may be a read error. The chain recombines TRBV12-3 or TRBV12-4 with TRBJ2-3; D is ambiguous. The CDR3 consists of 11 residues. V lost 4 bases, J lost 9 bases, and 8 bases lay in between. The CDR3 nucleotides are TGTGCCAGCAGTTGGGTGCAGACGCAGTATTTT. Encoded protein: CASSWVQTQYF.

This chain uses TRBV7-9 with TRBJ2-7; TRBD2 matches at 11 bases. The CDR3 spans 17 residues. Looked up from germline, CDR1 is SEHNR and CDR2 is FQNEAQ (reference sequence). J lost 2 bases, V lost 2 bases, and 8 bases had no gene match. CDR3 DNA sequence: TGTGCCAGCAGCTTATGGGGACTAGCGGATCCTGCCTACGAGCAGTACTTC. As protein: CASSLWGLADPAYEQYF.

There are many counts of this clonotype. The V and J genes are TRBV5-1 and TRBJ1-1, with 9 bases matching TRBD1. V lost 0 bases, J lost 1 base, and 4 bases stayed unmatched. The CDR3 runs to 16 residues. The germline gives CDR1 SGHRS, CDR2 YFSETQ. CDR3 residues: CASSLGRTGENTEAFF. The CDR3 DNA follows: TGCGCCAGCAGCTTGGGCCGGACAGGGGAGAACACTGAAGCTTTCTTT.